This T cell receptor beta chain stems from a study of OX40 agonist ivuxolimab in advanced cancers. Study summary: Patients received ivuxolimab, an intravenous treatment, every 2 weeks at 0.01 to 10 mg/kg.

The CDR3 consists of 16 residues. The germline CDR1 and CDR2 sequences are MNHEY and SMNVEV (reference sequence). Germline trimming cut 5 bases from V and 7 bases from J; bases unmatched to any gene: 10. TCRdb's copy holds only in-frame clones and misses some; the assay was immunoSEQ multiplex PCR. There are fewer than 30,000 clones in the sample; about 90% occur only once, and just under 20% lies in the top ten. The chain uses TRBV27 and TRBJ2-7; 14 bases map to TRBD2. The source material was CD4+ or CD8+ T cells sorted from blood, sampled in a trial of the OX40 agonist ivuxolimab. This receptor was obtained from an adult with an advanced solid tumor such as melanoma, head and neck, liver or kidney cancer. The CDR3 nucleotides are TGTGCCAGCAGTCCCGGGACTAGCGGGAGAAGGAGAGAGCAGTACTTC. As protein: CASSPGTSGRRREQYF.